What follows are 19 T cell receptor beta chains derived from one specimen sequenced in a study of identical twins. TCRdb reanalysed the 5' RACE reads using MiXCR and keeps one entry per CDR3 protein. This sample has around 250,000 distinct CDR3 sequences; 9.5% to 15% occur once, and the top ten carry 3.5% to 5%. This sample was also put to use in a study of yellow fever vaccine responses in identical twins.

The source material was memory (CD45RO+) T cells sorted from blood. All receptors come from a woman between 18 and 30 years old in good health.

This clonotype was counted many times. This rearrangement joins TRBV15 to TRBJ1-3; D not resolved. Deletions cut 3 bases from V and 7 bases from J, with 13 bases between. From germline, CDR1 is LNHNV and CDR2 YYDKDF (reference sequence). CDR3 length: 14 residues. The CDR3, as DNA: TGTGCCACCAGCAGGGACGGCTTTGGGAACACCATATATTTT. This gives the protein CATSRDGFGNTIYF.

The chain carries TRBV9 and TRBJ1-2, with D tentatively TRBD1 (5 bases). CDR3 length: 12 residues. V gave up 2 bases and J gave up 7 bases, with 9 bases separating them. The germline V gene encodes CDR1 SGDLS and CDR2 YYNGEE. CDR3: CASSVGGVGYTF. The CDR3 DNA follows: TGTGCCAGCAGCGTTGGGGGAGTTGGCTACACCTTC.

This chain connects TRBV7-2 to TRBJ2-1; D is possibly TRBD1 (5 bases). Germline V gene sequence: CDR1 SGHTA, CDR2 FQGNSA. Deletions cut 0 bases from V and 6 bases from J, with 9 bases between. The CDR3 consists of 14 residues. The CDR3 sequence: CASSLAGPFNEQFF. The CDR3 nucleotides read TGTGCCAGCAGCTTAGCGGGGCCCTTCAATGAGCAGTTCTTC.

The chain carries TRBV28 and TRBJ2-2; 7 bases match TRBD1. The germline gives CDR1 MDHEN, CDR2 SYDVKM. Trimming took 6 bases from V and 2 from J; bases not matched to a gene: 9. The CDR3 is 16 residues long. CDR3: CASRPPRDSNTGELFF. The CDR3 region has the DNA TGTGCCAGCAGACCCCCCCGGGACAGCAACACCGGGGAGCTGTTTTTT.

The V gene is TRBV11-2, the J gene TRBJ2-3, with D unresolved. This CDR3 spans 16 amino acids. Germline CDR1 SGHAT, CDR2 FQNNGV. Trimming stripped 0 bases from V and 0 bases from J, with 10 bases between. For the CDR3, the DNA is TGTGCCAGCAGCTTAGATCTATCCCCAAGCACAGATACGCAGTATTTT. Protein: CASSLDLSPSTDTQYF.

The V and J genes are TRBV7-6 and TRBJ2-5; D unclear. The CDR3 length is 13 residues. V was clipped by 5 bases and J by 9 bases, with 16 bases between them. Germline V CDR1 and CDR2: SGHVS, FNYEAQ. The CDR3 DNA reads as TGTGCCAGCAGCGCCGACTCAAATAGGGCCCAGTACTTC. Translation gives CASSADSNRAQYF. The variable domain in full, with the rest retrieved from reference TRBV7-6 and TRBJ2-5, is GAGVSQSPRYKVTKRGQDVALRCDPISGHVSLYWYRQALGQGPEFLTYFNYEAQQDKSGLPNDRFSAERPEGSISTLTIQRTEQRDSAMYRCASSADSNRAQYFGPGTRLLVL.

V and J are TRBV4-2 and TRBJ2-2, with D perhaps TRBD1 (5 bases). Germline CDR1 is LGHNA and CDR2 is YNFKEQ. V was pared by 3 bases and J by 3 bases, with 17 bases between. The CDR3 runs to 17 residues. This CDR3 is CASSHARQLGYTGELFF. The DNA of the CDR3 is TGTGCCAGCAGCCACGCCCGACAGTTGGGGTACACCGGGGAGCTGTTTTTT.

In nucleotides, the CDR3 is TGTGCCAGCAGCTCCCCTGCTAGAGCGGGAGGCCCCGAGCAGTTCTTC. Its protein product is CASSSPARAGGPEQFF. The chain recombines TRBV7-8 with TRBJ2-1; 9 positions match TRBD2. Germline V CDR1 and CDR2: SGHVS, FQNEAQ. Trimming removed 4 bases from V and 10 bases from J; junction bases left unmatched: 14. The CDR3 is 16 amino acids.

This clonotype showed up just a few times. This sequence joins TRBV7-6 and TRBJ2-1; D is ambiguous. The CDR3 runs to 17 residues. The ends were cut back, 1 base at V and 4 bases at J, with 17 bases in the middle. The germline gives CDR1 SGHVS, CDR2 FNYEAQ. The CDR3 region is CASSLGSGLNSYNEQFF. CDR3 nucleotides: TGTGCCAGCAGCTTAGGGTCAGGTCTCAACTCGTACAATGAGCAGTTCTTC.

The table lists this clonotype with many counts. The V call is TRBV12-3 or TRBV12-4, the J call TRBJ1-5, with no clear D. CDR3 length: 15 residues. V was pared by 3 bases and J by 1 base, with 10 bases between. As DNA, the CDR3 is TGTGCCAGCAGTTTTATGGAAAAGAGCAATCAGCCCCAGCATTTT. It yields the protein CASSFMEKSNQPQHF.

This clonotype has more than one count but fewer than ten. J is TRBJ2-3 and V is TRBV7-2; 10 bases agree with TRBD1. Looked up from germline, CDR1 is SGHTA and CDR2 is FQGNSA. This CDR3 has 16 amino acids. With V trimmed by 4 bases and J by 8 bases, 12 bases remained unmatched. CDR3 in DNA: TGTGCCAGCAGCTCCCGACAGGGGGCTCTTGTTGTTACGCAGTATTTT. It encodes CASSSRQGALVVTQYF.

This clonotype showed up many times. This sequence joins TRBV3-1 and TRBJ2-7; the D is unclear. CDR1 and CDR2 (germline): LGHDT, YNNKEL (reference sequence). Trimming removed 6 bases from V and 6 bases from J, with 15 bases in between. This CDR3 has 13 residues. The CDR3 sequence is CASSLPGKGEQYF. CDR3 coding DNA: TGTGCCAGCAGTCTTCCTGGGAAAGGCGAGCAGTACTTC.

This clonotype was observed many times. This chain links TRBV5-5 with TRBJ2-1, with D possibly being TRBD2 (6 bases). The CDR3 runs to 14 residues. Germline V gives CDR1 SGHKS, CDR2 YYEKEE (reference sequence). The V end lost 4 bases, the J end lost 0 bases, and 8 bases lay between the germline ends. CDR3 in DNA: TGTGCCAGCAGCCAGACTAGCTCCTACAATGAGCAGTTCTTC. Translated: CASSQTSSYNEQFF.

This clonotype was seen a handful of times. In DNA, the CDR3 is TGTGCCAGCAGTTTCACCAGGGGCGAGGAGACCCAGTACTTC. Translation: CASSFTRGEETQYF. The chain has TRBV12-3 or TRBV12-4 and TRBJ2-5; a possible D gene is TRBD1 (6 bases). The CDR3 is 14 residues long. Trimming left V 3 bases short and J 5 bases short, with 13 bases between.

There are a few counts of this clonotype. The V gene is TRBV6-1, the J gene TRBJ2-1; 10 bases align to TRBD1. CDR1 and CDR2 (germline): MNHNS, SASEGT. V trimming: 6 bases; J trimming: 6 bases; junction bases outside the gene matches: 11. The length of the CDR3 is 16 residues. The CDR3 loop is CASSRDRGVLGNEQFF. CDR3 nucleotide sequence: TGTGCCAGCAGCCGGGACAGGGGTGTGCTCGGCAATGAGCAGTTCTTC.

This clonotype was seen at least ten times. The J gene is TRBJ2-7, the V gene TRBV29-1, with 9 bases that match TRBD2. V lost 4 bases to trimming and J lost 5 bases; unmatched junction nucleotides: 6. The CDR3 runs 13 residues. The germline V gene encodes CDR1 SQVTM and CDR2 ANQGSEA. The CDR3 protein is CSVVGLAGNEQYF. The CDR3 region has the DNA TGCAGCGTTGTTGGCCTAGCGGGAAACGAGCAGTACTTC.

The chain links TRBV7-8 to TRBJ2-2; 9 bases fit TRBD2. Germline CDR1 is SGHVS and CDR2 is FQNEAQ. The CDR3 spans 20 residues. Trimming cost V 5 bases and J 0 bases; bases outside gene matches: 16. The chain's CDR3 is CASSLPRPSSGSANTGELFF. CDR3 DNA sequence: TGTGCCAGCAGCCTACCACGACCCAGTAGCGGGAGCGCGAACACCGGGGAGCTGTTTTTT.

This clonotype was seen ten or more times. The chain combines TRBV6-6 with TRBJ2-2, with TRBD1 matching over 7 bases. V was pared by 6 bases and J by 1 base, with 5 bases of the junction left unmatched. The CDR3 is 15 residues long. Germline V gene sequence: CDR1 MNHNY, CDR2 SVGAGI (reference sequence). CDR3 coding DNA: TGTGCCAGCAGGCGGACAGGTGTGAACACCGGGGAGCTGTTTTTT. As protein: CASRRTGVNTGELFF.

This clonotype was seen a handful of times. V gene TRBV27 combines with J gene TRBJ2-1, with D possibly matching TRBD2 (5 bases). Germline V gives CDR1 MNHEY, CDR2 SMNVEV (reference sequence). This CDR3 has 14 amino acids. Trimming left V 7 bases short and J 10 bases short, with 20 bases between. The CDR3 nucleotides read TGTGCCAGCACCCCAATCGGAGGAGCCTCAGAGCAGTTCTTC. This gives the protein CASTPIGGASEQFF.